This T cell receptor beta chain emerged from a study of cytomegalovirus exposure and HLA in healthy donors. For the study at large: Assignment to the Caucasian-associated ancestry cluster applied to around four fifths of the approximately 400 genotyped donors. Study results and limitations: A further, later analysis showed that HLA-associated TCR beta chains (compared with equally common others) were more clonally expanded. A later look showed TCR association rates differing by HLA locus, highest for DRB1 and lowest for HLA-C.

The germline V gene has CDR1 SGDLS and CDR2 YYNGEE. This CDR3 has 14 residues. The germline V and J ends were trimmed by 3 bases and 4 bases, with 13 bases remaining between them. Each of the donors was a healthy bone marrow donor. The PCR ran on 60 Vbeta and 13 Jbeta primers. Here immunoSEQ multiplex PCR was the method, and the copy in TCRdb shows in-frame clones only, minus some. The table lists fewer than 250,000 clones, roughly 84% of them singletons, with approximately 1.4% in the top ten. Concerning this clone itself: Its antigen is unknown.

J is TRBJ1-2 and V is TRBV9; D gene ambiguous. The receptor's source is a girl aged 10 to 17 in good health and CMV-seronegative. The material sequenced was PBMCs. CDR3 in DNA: TGTGCCAGCAGCGCCGAGGCTAGGTCCTATGGCTACACCTTC. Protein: CASSAEARSYGYTF. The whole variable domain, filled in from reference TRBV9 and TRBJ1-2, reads DSGVTQTPKHLITATGQRVTLRCSPRSGDLSVYWYQQSLDQGLQFLIQYYNGEERAKGNILERFSAQQFPDLHSELNLSSLELGDSALYFCASSAEARSYGYTFGSGTRLTVV.